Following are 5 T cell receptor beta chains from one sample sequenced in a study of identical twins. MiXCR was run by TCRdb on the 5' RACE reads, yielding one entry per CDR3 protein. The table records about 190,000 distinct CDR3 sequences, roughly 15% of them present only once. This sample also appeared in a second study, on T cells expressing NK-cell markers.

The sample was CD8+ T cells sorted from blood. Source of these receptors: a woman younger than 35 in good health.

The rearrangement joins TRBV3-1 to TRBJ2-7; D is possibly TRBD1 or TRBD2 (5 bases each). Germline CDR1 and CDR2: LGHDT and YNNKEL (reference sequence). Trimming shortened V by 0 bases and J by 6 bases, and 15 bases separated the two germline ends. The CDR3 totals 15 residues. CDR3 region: CASSQEAGGRGEQYF. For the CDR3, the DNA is TGTGCCAGCAGCCAAGAGGCTGGGGGTCGGGGCGAGCAGTACTTC.

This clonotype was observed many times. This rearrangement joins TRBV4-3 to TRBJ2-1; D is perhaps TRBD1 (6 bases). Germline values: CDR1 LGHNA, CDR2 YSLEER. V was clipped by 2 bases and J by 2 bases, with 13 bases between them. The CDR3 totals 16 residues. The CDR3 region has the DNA TGCGCCAGCAGCCAACAGCCGGGACAAACCTACAATGAGCAGTTCTTC. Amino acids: CASSQQPGQTYNEQFF.

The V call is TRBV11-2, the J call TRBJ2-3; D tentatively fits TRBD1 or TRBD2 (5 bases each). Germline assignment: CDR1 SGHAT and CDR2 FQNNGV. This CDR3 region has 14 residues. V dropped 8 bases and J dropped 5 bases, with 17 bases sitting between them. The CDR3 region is CASGTGPRGDTQYF. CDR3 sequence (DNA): TGTGCCAGCGGAACGGGGCCCCGAGGAGATACGCAGTATTTT.

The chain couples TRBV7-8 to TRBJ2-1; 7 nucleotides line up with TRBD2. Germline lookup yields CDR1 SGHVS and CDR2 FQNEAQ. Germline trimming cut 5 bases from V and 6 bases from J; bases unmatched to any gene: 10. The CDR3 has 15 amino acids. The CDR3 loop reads CASSNPREVSNEQFF. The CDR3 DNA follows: TGTGCCAGCAGCAATCCCCGGGAGGTTAGCAATGAGCAGTTCTTC. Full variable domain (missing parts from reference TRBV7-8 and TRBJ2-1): GAGVSQSPRYKVAKRGQDVALRCDPISGHVSLFWYQQALGQGPEFLTYFQNEAQLDKSGLPSDRFFAERPEGSVSTLKIQRTQQEDSAVYLCASSNPREVSNEQFFGPGTRLTVL.

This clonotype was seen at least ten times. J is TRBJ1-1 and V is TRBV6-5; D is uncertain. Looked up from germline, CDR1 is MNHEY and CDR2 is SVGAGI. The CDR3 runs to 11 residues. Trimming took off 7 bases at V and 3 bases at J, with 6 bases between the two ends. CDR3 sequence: CASIHDTEAFF. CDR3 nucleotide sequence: TGTGCCAGCATTCACGACACTGAAGCTTTCTTT.